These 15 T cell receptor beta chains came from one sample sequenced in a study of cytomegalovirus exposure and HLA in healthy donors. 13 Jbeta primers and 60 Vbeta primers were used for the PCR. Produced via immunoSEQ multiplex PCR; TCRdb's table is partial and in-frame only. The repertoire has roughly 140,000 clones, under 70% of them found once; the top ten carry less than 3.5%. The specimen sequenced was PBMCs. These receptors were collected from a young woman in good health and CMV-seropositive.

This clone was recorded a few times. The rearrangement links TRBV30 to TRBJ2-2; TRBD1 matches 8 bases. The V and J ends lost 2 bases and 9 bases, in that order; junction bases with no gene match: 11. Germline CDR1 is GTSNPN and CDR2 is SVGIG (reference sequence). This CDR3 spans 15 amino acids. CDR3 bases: TGTGCCTGGAGTTTCACGGACAGGGACGTGAGGGAGCTGTTTTTT. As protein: CAWSFTDRDVRELFF.

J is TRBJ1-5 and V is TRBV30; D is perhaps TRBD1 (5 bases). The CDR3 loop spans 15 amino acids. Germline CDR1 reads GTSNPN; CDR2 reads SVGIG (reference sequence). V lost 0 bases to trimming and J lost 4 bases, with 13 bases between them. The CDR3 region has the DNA TGTGCCTGGAGTGTACTGGGGGGGTATAATCAGCCCCAGCATTTT. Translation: CAWSVLGGYNQPQHF.

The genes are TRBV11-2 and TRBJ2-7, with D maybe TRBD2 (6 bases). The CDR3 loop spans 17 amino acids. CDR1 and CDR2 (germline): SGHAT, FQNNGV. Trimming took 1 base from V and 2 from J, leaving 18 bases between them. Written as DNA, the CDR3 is TGTGCCAGCAGCTTAGGGAGGGCGGTGAATTACGCCTACGAGCAGTACTTC. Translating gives CASSLGRAVNYAYEQYF. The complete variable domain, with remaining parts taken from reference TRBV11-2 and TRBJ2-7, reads EAGVAQSPRYKIIEKRQSVAFWCNPISGHATLYWYQQILGQGPKLLIQFQNNGVVDDSQLPKDRFSAERLKGVDSTLKIQPAKLEDSAVYLCASSLGRAVNYAYEQYFGPGTRLTVT.

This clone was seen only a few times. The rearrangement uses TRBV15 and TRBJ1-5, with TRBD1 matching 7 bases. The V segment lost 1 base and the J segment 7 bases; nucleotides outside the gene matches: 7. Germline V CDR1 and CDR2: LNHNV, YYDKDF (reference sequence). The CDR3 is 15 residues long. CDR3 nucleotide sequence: TGTGCCACCAGCAGAGTACAGGGGATTGGGCAGCCCCAGCATTTT. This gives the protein CATSRVQGIGQPQHF.

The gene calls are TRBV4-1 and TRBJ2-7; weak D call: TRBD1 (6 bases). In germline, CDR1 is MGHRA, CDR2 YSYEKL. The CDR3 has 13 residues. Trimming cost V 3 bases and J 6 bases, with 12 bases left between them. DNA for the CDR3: TGCGCCAGCAGCCACCTACAGGGTGCCGAGCAGTACTTC. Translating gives CASSHLQGAEQYF.

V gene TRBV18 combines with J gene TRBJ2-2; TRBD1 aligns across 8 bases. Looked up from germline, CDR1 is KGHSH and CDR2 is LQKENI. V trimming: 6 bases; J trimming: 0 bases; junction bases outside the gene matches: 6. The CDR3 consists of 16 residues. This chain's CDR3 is CASSRQGQANTGELFF. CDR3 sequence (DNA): TGTGCCAGCTCCCGACAGGGGCAGGCGAACACCGGGGAGCTGTTTTTT.

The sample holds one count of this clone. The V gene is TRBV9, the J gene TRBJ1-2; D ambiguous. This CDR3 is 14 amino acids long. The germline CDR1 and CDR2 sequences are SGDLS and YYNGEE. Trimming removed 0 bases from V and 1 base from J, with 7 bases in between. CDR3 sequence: CASSVGGGNYGYTF. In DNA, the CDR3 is TGTGCCAGCAGCGTAGGAGGCGGTAACTATGGCTACACCTTC.

The CDR3 loop reads CASSRVAGGRADTQYF. The CDR3 DNA reads as TGCGCCAGCAGCCGGGTAGCGGGGGGGAGGGCAGATACGCAGTATTTT. The chain recombines TRBV4-1 with TRBJ2-3, with 11 bases lining up with TRBD2. CDR1 and CDR2 (germline): MGHRA, YSYEKL. The CDR3 length is 16 residues. V shed 4 bases and J 4 bases; nucleotides not matched to a gene: 7.

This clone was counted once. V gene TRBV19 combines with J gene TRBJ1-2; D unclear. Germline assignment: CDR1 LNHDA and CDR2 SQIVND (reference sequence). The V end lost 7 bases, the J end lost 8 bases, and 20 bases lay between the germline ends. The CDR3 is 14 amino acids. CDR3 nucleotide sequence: TGTGCCAGTACGCGAGGCAGCCTAACTATGGGCTACACCTTC. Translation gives CASTRGSLTMGYTF.

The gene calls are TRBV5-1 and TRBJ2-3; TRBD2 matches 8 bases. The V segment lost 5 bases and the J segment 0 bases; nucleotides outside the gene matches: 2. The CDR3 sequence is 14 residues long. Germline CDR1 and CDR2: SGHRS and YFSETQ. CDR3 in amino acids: CASSPSGSTDTQYF. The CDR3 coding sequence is TGCGCCAGCAGTCCTAGCGGGAGCACAGATACGCAGTATTTT.

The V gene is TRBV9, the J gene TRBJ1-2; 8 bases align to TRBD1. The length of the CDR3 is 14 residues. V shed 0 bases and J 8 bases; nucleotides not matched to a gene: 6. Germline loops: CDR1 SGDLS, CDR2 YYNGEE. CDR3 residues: CASSVATGGGGYTF. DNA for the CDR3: TGTGCCAGCAGCGTAGCTACAGGGGGTGGAGGCTACACCTTC.

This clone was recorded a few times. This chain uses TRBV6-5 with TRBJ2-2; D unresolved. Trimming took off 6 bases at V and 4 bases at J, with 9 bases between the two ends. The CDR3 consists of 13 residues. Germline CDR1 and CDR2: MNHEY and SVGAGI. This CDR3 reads CASRAPGTGELFF. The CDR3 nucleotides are TGTGCCAGCAGGGCCCCGGGCACCGGGGAGCTGTTTTTT.

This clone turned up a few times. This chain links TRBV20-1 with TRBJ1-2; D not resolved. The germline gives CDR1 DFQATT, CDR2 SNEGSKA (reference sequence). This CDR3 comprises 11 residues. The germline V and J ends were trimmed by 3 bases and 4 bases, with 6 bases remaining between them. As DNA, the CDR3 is TGCAGTGCTAGTAATCCCTATGGCTACACCTTC. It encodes CSASNPYGYTF.

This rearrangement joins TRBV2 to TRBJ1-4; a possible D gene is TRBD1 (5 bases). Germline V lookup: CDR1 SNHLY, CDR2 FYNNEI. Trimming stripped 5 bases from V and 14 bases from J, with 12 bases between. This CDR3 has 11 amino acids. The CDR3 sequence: CASSPRGGLFF. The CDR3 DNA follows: TGTGCCAGCAGTCCCCGGGGGGGGCTGTTTTTT.

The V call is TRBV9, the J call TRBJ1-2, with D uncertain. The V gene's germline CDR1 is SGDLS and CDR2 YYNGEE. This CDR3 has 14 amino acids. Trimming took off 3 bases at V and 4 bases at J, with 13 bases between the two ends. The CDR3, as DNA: TGTGCCAGCAGCGCAAGCGGAGGACTCTATGGCTACACCTTC. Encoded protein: CASSASGGLYGYTF.